This passage covers 15 T cell receptor beta chains from one sample sequenced in a study of OX40 agonist ivuxolimab in advanced cancers. Produced via immunoSEQ multiplex PCR; TCRdb's table is partial and in-frame only. The top ten hold approximately 2.5% of the sample, which has 49,000 or so clones, around 84% seen once. The specimen was CD4+ or CD8+ T cells sorted from blood, collected in a trial of the OX40 agonist ivuxolimab. These receptors were obtained from an adult with an advanced solid tumor such as melanoma, head and neck, liver or kidney cancer.

The rearrangement links TRBV18 to TRBJ1-1; D gene uncertain. Germline assignment: CDR1 KGHSH and CDR2 LQKENI. This CDR3 comprises 13 residues. Trimming stripped 3 bases from V and 2 bases from J, with 7 bases between. CDR3 protein: CASSPPINTEAFF. The DNA of the CDR3 is TGTGCCAGCTCACCGCCCATTAACACTGAAGCTTTCTTT. Filled out from reference TRBV18 and TRBJ1-1, the complete variable domain reads NAGVMQNPRHLVRRRGQEARLRCSPMKGHSHVYWYRQLPEEGLKFMVYLQKENIIDESGMPKERFSAEFPKEGPSILRIQQVVRGDSAAYFCASSPPINTEAFFGQGTRLTVV.

The V gene is TRBV5-8, the J gene TRBJ1-2, with D possibly TRBD1 on 6 matching bases. Germline CDR1 and CDR2: SGHTS and YDEGEE. The CDR3 loop spans 14 amino acids. Trimming took off 2 bases at V and 8 bases at J, with 16 bases between the two ends. The CDR3, as DNA: TGTGCCAGCAGCTTAACAGGGAGCGCTCAGGGCTACACCTTC. Translation gives CASSLTGSAQGYTF.

The chain combines TRBV5-6 with TRBJ2-3; D assignment may be TRBD1 or TRBD2 (6 bases each). The CDR3 sequence is 15 residues long. V shed 3 bases and J shed 3 bases, with 14 bases lying between them. Germline V lookup: CDR1 SGHDT, CDR2 YYEEEE. This CDR3 is CASSSRGGGTDTQYF. In nucleotides, the CDR3 is TGTGCCAGCAGCTCCCGAGGGGGAGGTACAGATACGCAGTATTTT.

The CDR3 DNA reads TGTGCCAGCAGCTCCCGGACAGAGAACACTGAAGCTTTCTTT. Translated: CASSSRTENTEAFF. The V call is TRBV7-6, the J call TRBJ1-1; D perhaps matches TRBD1 (6 bases). Germline loops: CDR1 SGHVS, CDR2 FNYEAQ. This CDR3 contains 14 residues. Trimming took 4 bases from V and 1 from J, leaving 10 bases between them.

This clone was found once. For the CDR3, the DNA is TGTGCCAGCTCACAGAAAAGCCCAGATACGCAGTATTTT. Translated: CASSQKSPDTQYF. The chain is built from TRBV18 and TRBJ2-3; D is ambiguous. The V gene lost 4 bases and the J gene lost 4 bases, with 9 bases spanning the gap. Germline CDR1 and CDR2: KGHSH and LQKENI. The CDR3 spans 13 residues.

The chain links TRBV9 to TRBJ2-2; 10 nucleotides agree with TRBD2. The CDR3 covers 18 residues. Germline V lookup: CDR1 SGDLS, CDR2 YYNGEE. J was trimmed by 6 bases and V by 2 bases; bases with no gene match: 13. CDR3 DNA sequence: TGTGCCAGCAGCGTGAGCGGGAGGGCCCATGGGGGGTCCGGGGAGCTGTTTTTT. Its protein is CASSVSGRAHGGSGELFF.

This chain links TRBV6-5 with TRBJ1-1; possibly TRBD1 for D (6 bases). Trimming shortened V by 0 bases and J by 0 bases, and 11 bases separated the two germline ends. Germline V lookup: CDR1 MNHEY, CDR2 SVGAGI. This CDR3 spans 16 amino acids. CDR3 sequence: CASSYSWGRLNTEAFF. Written as DNA, the CDR3 is TGTGCCAGCAGTTACTCATGGGGGCGTCTGAACACTGAAGCTTTCTTT.

This clone was picked up a small number of times. V is TRBV9 and J is TRBJ2-3, with D possibly being TRBD1 (6 bases). Germline CDR1 and CDR2: SGDLS and YYNGEE. V was cut by 4 bases and J by 6 bases, with 9 bases left in between. This CDR3 has 12 residues. The CDR3 nucleotides read TGTGCCAGCAGCCCCCAGGGGGATACGCAGTATTTT. Encoded protein: CASSPQGDTQYF.

V usage is TRBV5-6 and J usage is TRBJ1-2, with TRBD1 as a possible D gene (6 bases). V was shortened by 4 bases and J by 3 bases, with 19 bases between the two germline ends. The CDR3 length is 16 residues. Germline lookup yields CDR1 SGHDT and CDR2 YYEEEE. This CDR3 is CASSLDEGVVHYGYTF. CDR3 DNA sequence: TGTGCCAGCAGCCTTGACGAGGGGGTAGTACACTATGGCTACACCTTC. Filled out from reference TRBV5-6 and TRBJ1-2, the complete variable domain reads DAGVTQSPTHLIKTRGQQVTLRCSPKSGHDTVSWYQQALGQGPQFIFQYYEEEERQRGNFPDRFSGHQFPNYSSELNVNALLLGDSALYLCASSLDEGVVHYGYTFGSGTRLTVV.

V is TRBV6-1 and J is TRBJ1-6, with a weak D call TRBD1 (5 bases). Looked up from germline, CDR1 is MNHNS and CDR2 is SASEGT. This CDR3 is 15 amino acids long. Trimming removed 1 base from V and 10 bases from J, with 14 bases in between. The CDR3 coding sequence is TGTGCCAGCAGTGAAGAGGGAGGGGTAGGGTCACCCCTCCACTTT. It specifies CASSEEGGVGSPLHF.

V and J are TRBV29-1 and TRBJ2-2; tentative D call: TRBD2 (5 bases). Deletions cut 5 bases from V and 4 bases from J, with 11 bases between. Germline lookup yields CDR1 SQVTM and CDR2 ANQGSEA. The CDR3 sequence is 13 residues long. CDR3 bases: TGCAGCGTTTATGACTACACCACCGGGGAGCTGTTTTTT. The encoded protein is CSVYDYTTGELFF.

The V gene is TRBV11-1, the J gene TRBJ1-1, with 7 bases lining up with TRBD1. CDR3 length: 16 residues. The trim removed 1 base at V and 2 bases at J, leaving 7 bases unmatched. Germline CDR1 is SGHAT and CDR2 is FQDESV (reference sequence). In DNA form, the CDR3 reads TGTGCCAGCAGCTTAGAGGGGGCCAAGGGAAACACTGAAGCTTTCTTT. It translates to CASSLEGAKGNTEAFF. The complete variable domain, with remaining parts taken from reference TRBV11-1 and TRBJ1-1, reads EAEVAQSPRYKITEKSQAVAFWCDPISGHATLYWYRQILGQGPELLVQFQDESVVDDSQLPKDRFSAERLKGVDSTLKIQPAELGDSAMYLCASSLEGAKGNTEAFFGQGTRLTVV.

This chain links TRBV10-2 with TRBJ1-2; D might be TRBD1 (6 bases). The CDR3 is made up of 13 amino acids. CDR1 and CDR2 (germline): WSHSY, SAAADI. V lost 6 bases and J lost 7, with 15 bases in between. CDR3 sequence (DNA): TGCGCCAGCAGATTGGCAGGGGTGGGTGGCTACACCTTC. Its translation: CASRLAGVGGYTF.

The rearrangement joins TRBV9 to TRBJ2-5; TRBD1 matches 8 bases. There are 17 residues in the CDR3. The ends lost 3 bases at V and 3 bases at J; junction bases unmatched: 13. Germline-derived CDR1 and CDR2 are SGDLS and YYNGEE. CDR3 coding DNA: TGTGCCAGCAGCGCCGGAACGGGACAGACAGGGGAAGAGACCCAGTACTTC. The encoded protein is CASSAGTGQTGEETQYF.

This rearrangement joins TRBV30 to TRBJ1-2; D perhaps matches TRBD1 (6 bases). Germline CDR1 and CDR2: GTSNPN and SVGIG (reference sequence). The CDR3 extends over 17 amino acids. Trimming took 0 bases from V and 4 from J, leaving 21 bases between them. The CDR3 nucleotides read TGTGCCTGGAGTGTAGGGCGGGACATATATGGTAGCTATGGCTACACCTTC. Translation: CAWSVGRDIYGSYGYTF.